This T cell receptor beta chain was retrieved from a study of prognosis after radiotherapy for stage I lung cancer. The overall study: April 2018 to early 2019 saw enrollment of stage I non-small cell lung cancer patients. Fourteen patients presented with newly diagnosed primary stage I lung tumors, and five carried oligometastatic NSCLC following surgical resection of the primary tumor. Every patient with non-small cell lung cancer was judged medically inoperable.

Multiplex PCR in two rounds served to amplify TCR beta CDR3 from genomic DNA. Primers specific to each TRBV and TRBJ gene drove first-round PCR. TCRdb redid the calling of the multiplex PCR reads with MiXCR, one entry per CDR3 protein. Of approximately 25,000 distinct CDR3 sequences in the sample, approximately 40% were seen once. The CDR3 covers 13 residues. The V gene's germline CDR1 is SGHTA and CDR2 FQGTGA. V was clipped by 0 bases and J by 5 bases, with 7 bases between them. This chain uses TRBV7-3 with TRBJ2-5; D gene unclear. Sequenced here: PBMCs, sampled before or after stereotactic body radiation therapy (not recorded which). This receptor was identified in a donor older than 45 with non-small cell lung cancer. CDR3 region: CASSLTFRETQYF. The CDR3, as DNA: TGTGCCAGCAGCTTAACGTTCCGGGAGACCCAGTACTTC.